Listed here are 20 T cell receptor beta chains from one sample, sequenced in a study of blood T cell repertoires in COVID-19 (dated by TCRdb to 2019 to 2021). Library generation was performed with the immunoSEQ multiplex PCR assay. TCRdb stores this immuneACCESS table with in-frame sequences only. Part of the clones is absent; in the studies checked, under half of the shortfall reflects unresolved V genes, and no reason is known for the rest. In this sample the table shows 250,000 to 300,000 clones, about nine tenths of which occur a single time. 3% of the sample rests with the top ten. The sample was peripheral blood. The receptor set was obtained from a woman aged 25 to 39 with active or convalescent COVID-19.

The J gene is TRBJ1-4, the V gene TRBV7-8, with D possibly matching TRBD1 (5 bases). The CDR3 has 16 amino acids. Germline V CDR1 and CDR2: SGHVS, FQNEAQ. V lost 1 base and J 6 bases, leaving 15 bases between the germline ends. Here the CDR3 reads CASSLGGGTVDEKLFF. In DNA, the CDR3 is TGTGCCAGCAGCTTAGGGGGGGGGACGGTTGATGAAAAACTGTTTTTT. The whole variable domain, remainder taken from reference TRBV7-8 and TRBJ1-4, is GAGVSQSPRYKVAKRGQDVALRCDPISGHVSLFWYQQALGQGPEFLTYFQNEAQLDKSGLPSDRFFAERPEGSVSTLKIQRTQQEDSAVYLCASSLGGGTVDEKLFFGSGTQLSVL.

This chain uses TRBV27 with TRBJ1-5; 7 bases are a match to TRBD1. The CDR3 loop spans 14 amino acids. With 5 bases clipped from V and 7 bases from J, the junction kept 8 bases outside the gene matches. Per the germline V gene, CDR1 is MNHEY and CDR2 is SMNVEV (reference sequence). The CDR3 DNA reads as TGTGCCAGCAGTCCTCGGACAGGCAGACAGCCCCAGCATTTT. This codes for CASSPRTGRQPQHF.

V is TRBV20-1 and J is TRBJ1-2, with D possibly TRBD1 on 5 matching bases. Germline V gene lookup returns CDR1 DFQATT and CDR2 SNEGSKA (reference sequence). CDR3 length equals 11 residues. Trimming took off 2 bases at V and 7 bases at J, with 8 bases between the two ends. The CDR3: CSARRRGGYTF. CDR3 bases: TGCAGTGCTAGAAGAAGGGGTGGCTACACCTTC.

A few counts support this clone. The chain joins TRBV7-2 to TRBJ2-1; 7 bases align to TRBD1. Unmatched junction bases numbered 14, after V lost 5 bases and J lost 4 bases. Germline lookup yields CDR1 SGHTA and CDR2 FQGNSA. This CDR3 contains 17 residues. The CDR3 DNA sequence: TGTGCCAGCAGCCATGGACAGGTCAAGCTTAGTTACAATGAGCAGTTCTTC. Translation gives CASSHGQVKLSYNEQFF.

This chain uses TRBV7-2 with TRBJ2-5; D gene ambiguous. Deletions cut 4 bases from V and 5 bases from J, with 17 bases between. This CDR3 is built from 15 residues. Germline V gene data show CDR1 as SGHTA and CDR2 as FQGNSA. CDR3 in DNA: TGTGCCAGCAGCTCACAATCAGTTGTGCGGGAGACCCAGTACTTC. It is translated as CASSSQSVVRETQYF.

The CDR3 sequence is CASSPSGYTDTQYF. The CDR3 DNA is TGTGCCAGCAGCCCTAGCGGATACACAGATACGCAGTATTTT. The V call is TRBV6-2 or TRBV6-3, the J call TRBJ2-3; 7 bases agree with TRBD2. The ends lost 6 bases at V and 2 bases at J; junction bases unmatched: 5. This CDR3 is 14 amino acids long. CDR1 and CDR2 (germline): MNHEY, SVGEGT.

The chain combines TRBV30 with TRBJ1-1; D possibly corresponds to TRBD1 (6 bases). Trimming took off 4 bases at V and 8 bases at J, with 14 bases between the two ends. Germline values: CDR1 GTSNPN, CDR2 SVGIG (reference sequence). The CDR3 sequence is 12 residues long. The CDR3 sequence is CAWKGEGLEAFF. As DNA, the CDR3 is TGTGCCTGGAAGGGGGAAGGGCTCGAAGCTTTCTTT.

The CDR3 nucleotides are TGTGCCACCAGTGACCCGAGGACAGGAGTTGAGACGCAGTATTTT. Its protein is CATSDPRTGVETQYF. V and J are TRBV24-1 and TRBJ2-3; 7 bases match TRBD1. Trimming removed 4 bases from V and 9 bases from J; junction bases left unmatched: 12. The CDR3 is 15 residues long. CDR1 and CDR2 from the germline V gene are KGHDR and SFDVKD.

The chain combines TRBV5-1 with TRBJ1-2, with TRBD1 matching over 9 bases. J lost 5 bases, V lost 7 bases, and 6 bases had no gene match. Germline V gene lookup returns CDR1 SGHRS and CDR2 YFSETQ. There are 13 residues in the CDR3. The CDR3 sequence is CASQDRGGYGYTF. The CDR3 bases are TGCGCCAGCCAGGACAGGGGTGGATATGGCTACACCTTC.

The chain uses TRBV29-1 and TRBJ1-1; no clear D. Trimming pared 5 bases from V and 1 base from J, leaving 5 bases between. The CDR3 length is 11 residues. Germline CDR1 reads SQVTM; CDR2 reads ANQGSEA. The CDR3 is CSVPGNTEAFF. The DNA for the CDR3 is TGCAGCGTTCCGGGGAACACTGAAGCTTTCTTT.

J is TRBJ2-3 and V is TRBV7-2; D gene ambiguous. Germline V gene sequence: CDR1 SGHTA, CDR2 FQGNSA. There are 13 residues in the CDR3. V dropped 1 base and J dropped 3 bases, with 5 bases sitting between them. The CDR3 region has the DNA TGTGCCAGCAGCTTAGTTCAAACAGATACGCAGTATTTT. Translation gives CASSLVQTDTQYF.

The gene calls are TRBV28 and TRBJ2-7; 7 bases align to TRBD1. The germline CDR1 and CDR2 sequences are MDHEN and SYDVKM. Losses at the gene ends were 7 bases for V and 6 bases for J; bases not matched to a gene: 6. The CDR3 runs to 12 residues. The CDR3 DNA reads as TGTGCCAGCATGCTCTCAGGGGGCGAGCAGTACTTC. Protein: CASMLSGGEQYF.

The J gene is TRBJ1-1, the V gene TRBV6-6, with 10 bases fitting TRBD1. This CDR3 contains 16 residues. Germline V gene lookup returns CDR1 MNHNY and CDR2 SVGAGI (reference sequence). Germline trimming cut 5 bases from V and 4 bases from J; bases unmatched to any gene: 10. The CDR3 region is CASSGQGVMSGTEAFF. For the CDR3, the DNA is TGTGCCAGCAGTGGACAGGGGGTGATGAGTGGCACTGAAGCTTTCTTT.

J is TRBJ1-2 and V is TRBV5-1; TRBD1 aligns across 8 bases. The CDR3 totals 15 residues. Per germline, CDR1 SGHRS and CDR2 YFSETQ. The V and J ends lost 2 bases and 8 bases, in that order; junction bases with no gene match: 11. CDR3 nucleotide sequence: TGCGCCAGCAGCTTCCAGGGGGCAAGCAGCGTAGGCTACACCTTC. Translation: CASSFQGASSVGYTF.

The chain couples TRBV3-1 (or the pseudogene TRBV3-2) to TRBJ1-3; perhaps TRBD1 as D (5 bases). The CDR3 is made up of 14 amino acids. Trimming took off 3 bases at V and 0 bases at J, with 6 bases between the two ends. Germline values: CDR1 LGHDT, CDR2 YNNKEL (reference sequence). The DNA for the CDR3 is TGTGCCAGCAGCCAGGGGGGCTCTGGAAACACCATATATTTT. Translated: CASSQGGSGNTIYF.

This sequence joins TRBV19 and TRBJ2-2; D gene ambiguous. The CDR3 runs 15 residues. Per germline, CDR1 LNHDA and CDR2 SQIVND (reference sequence). With 2 bases removed from V and 0 bases from J, the gap between germline ends came to 7 bases. CDR3 residues: CASSIQVANTGELFF. The CDR3 DNA is TGTGCCAGTAGTATACAGGTCGCGAACACCGGGGAGCTGTTTTTT. Full variable domain (rest looked up from reference TRBV19 and TRBJ2-2): DGGITQSPKYLFRKEGQNVTLSCEQNLNHDAMYWYRQDPGQGLRLIYYSQIVNDFQKGDIAEGYSVSREKKESFPLTVTSAQKNPTAFYLCASSIQVANTGELFFGEGSRLTVL.

The chain recombines TRBV7-2 with TRBJ1-5; TRBD1 agrees at 7 bases. The CDR3 has 16 residues. V was clipped by 5 bases and J by 8 bases; unmatched bases: 15. Germline values: CDR1 SGHTA, CDR2 FQGNSA. The DNA for the CDR3 is TGTGCCAGCAGCCAGCTCGGGACAGTACCACGAGAGCCCCAGCATTTT. Translating gives CASSQLGTVPREPQHF.

The genes are TRBV7-3 and TRBJ2-3; 9 bases align to TRBD2. V gave up 2 bases and J gave up 5 bases; unmatched junction bases: 5. The CDR3 has 15 amino acids. The V gene's germline CDR1 is SGHTA and CDR2 FQGTGA. As DNA, the CDR3 is TGTGCCAGCAGCTTACAAGCGGGGGGAGTAGATACGCAGTATTTT. It encodes CASSLQAGGVDTQYF.

The chain is built from TRBV4-3 and TRBJ1-2, with TRBD1 identical over 10 bases. CDR3 length: 14 residues. J lost 4 bases, V lost 4 bases, and 3 bases had no gene match. Germline V lookup: CDR1 LGHNA, CDR2 YSLEER. The CDR3 is CASSRDRGAYGYTF. Written as DNA, the CDR3 is TGCGCCAGCAGCCGGGACAGGGGCGCCTATGGCTACACCTTC.

This clone was seen repeatedly, ten times or more. The chain is built from TRBV6-4 and TRBJ2-3; D is perhaps TRBD2 (7 bases). CDR1 MRHNA and CDR2 SNTAGT come from the germline V gene. The CDR3 is made up of 14 amino acids. The germline V and J ends were trimmed by 2 bases and 2 bases, with 8 bases remaining between them. This chain's CDR3 is CASSDGGATDTQYF. CDR3 DNA: TGTGCCAGCAGTGACGGGGGGGCCACAGATACGCAGTATTTT.